The 26 T cell receptor beta chains given below trace back to one sample, sequenced in a study of blood T cell repertoires in COVID-19. Using immunoSEQ multiplex PCR, the repertoire was profiled, and TCRdb retains in-frame clones only, with some absent. The sample includes approximately 30,000 clones, 93% of them seen just once. The sample taken for sequencing was peripheral blood. These receptors all stem from a human donor in a cohort sampled during active COVID-19.

The chain joins TRBV29-1 to TRBJ2-7; 9 bases map to TRBD2. J gave up 3 bases and V 6 bases, and 9 bases lay outside the gene matches. Per germline, CDR1 SQVTM and CDR2 ANQGSEA. The CDR3 extends over 14 amino acids. The CDR3 coding sequence is TGCAGCGTAAAGTCTAGGCGGGGGGGCTACGAGCAGTACTTC. As protein: CSVKSRRGGYEQYF.

The V gene is TRBV2, the J gene TRBJ2-7, with unresolved D. The CDR3 covers 14 residues. The germline V gene has CDR1 SNHLY and CDR2 FYNNEI. Trimming took off 7 bases at V and 3 bases at J, with 16 bases between the two ends. Written as DNA, the CDR3 is TGTGCCAGCACCCAACCCGCAGTTGGCTACGAGCAGTACTTC. Translated: CASTQPAVGYEQYF.

The chain links TRBV27 to TRBJ2-7; D possibly corresponds to TRBD2 (5 bases). Germline assignment: CDR1 MNHEY and CDR2 SMNVEV (reference sequence). This CDR3 is 13 amino acids long. Trimming took 0 bases from V and 4 from J, leaving 7 bases between them. The CDR3 sequence: CASSLSSGYEQYF. The CDR3 bases are TGTGCCAGCAGTTTATCCTCGGGGTACGAGCAGTACTTC.

The V and J genes are TRBV19 and TRBJ2-4; no clear D. The CDR3 has 15 residues. V was shortened by 6 bases and J by 0 bases, with 12 bases between the two germline ends. CDR1 and CDR2 from the germline V gene are LNHDA and SQIVND (reference sequence). CDR3 loop: CASSQRSLAKNIQYF. DNA of the CDR3: TGTGCCAGTAGCCAACGGTCGCTAGCCAAAAACATTCAGTACTTC.

This chain joins TRBV29-1 and TRBJ2-7; no clear D. V lost 5 bases, J lost 4 bases, and 6 bases lay in between. The CDR3 loop spans 10 amino acids. Germline CDR1 and CDR2: SQVTM and ANQGSEA. The CDR3 DNA is TGCAGCGTTTTAGAGTACGAGCAGTACTTC. It specifies CSVLEYEQYF.

The rearrangement uses TRBV10-3 and TRBJ1-5, with D uncertain. CDR1 and CDR2 from the germline V gene are ENHRY and SYGVKD. Trimming shortened V by 10 bases and J by 9 bases, and 19 bases separated the two germline ends. CDR3 length equals 13 residues. The CDR3 sequence is CATKEGSGGPQHF. CDR3 in DNA: TGTGCCACAAAGGAGGGTTCGGGAGGGCCCCAGCATTTT.

The rearrangement joins TRBV27 to TRBJ1-2; possibly TRBD1 for D (5 bases). Germline CDR1 MNHEY, CDR2 SMNVEV (reference sequence). The CDR3 runs to 13 residues. The germline V and J ends were trimmed by 6 bases and 6 bases, with 14 bases remaining between them. The CDR3 nucleotides are TGTGCCAGCAGGAAGGACATTTCGGATGGCTACACCTTC. Protein: CASRKDISDGYTF.

This clone has only one observation. The chain recombines TRBV5-4 with TRBJ1-5; D not resolved. CDR1 is SGHNT, CDR2 YYREEE, per germline (reference sequence). V was clipped by 0 bases and J by 5 bases, with 6 bases between them. The CDR3 covers 13 residues. The CDR3 loop is CASSLGVDQPQHF. The DNA of the CDR3 is TGTGCCAGCAGCTTGGGCGTAGATCAGCCCCAGCATTTT.

The V gene is TRBV30, the J gene TRBJ2-3; D unresolved. Trimming cost V 2 bases and J 6 bases, with 9 bases left between them. The CDR3 runs to 12 residues. Germline loops: CDR1 GTSNPN, CDR2 SVGIG (reference sequence). CDR3 DNA sequence: TGTGCCTGGAGTAGAGTCCGGGATACGCAGTATTTT. Its protein product is CAWSRVRDTQYF.

The gene calls are TRBV18 and TRBJ2-5; 7 nucleotides agree with TRBD2. CDR1 is KGHSH and CDR2 is LQKENI in the germline V gene. The ends lost 3 bases at V and 2 bases at J; junction bases unmatched: 6. The CDR3 length is 15 residues. The CDR3 protein is CASSPGRGGQETQYF. CDR3 DNA: TGTGCCAGCTCACCCGGACGCGGGGGTCAAGAGACCCAGTACTTC.

The V gene is TRBV7-2, the J gene TRBJ2-1, with 8 bases matching TRBD2. The germline V gene has CDR1 SGHTA and CDR2 FQGNSA. The CDR3 runs 16 residues. Losses at the gene ends were 1 base for V and 10 bases for J; bases not matched to a gene: 12. The CDR3 region has the DNA TGTGCCAGCAGCTTAGATCCGCGGGGGGTGGCGTTAGAGCAGTTCTTC. Translated, it gives CASSLDPRGVALEQFF.

J is TRBJ1-3 and V is TRBV5-4, with 9 bases aligning to TRBD1. The CDR3 spans 15 residues. The V segment lost 4 bases and the J segment 5 bases; nucleotides outside the gene matches: 7. Looked up from germline, CDR1 is SGHNT and CDR2 is YYREEE (reference sequence). The CDR3 is CASSHPGQGRNTIYF. In DNA, the CDR3 is TGTGCCAGCAGCCATCCGGGACAGGGTCGAAACACCATATATTTT.

The chain combines TRBV9 with TRBJ2-7; possibly TRBD2 for D (6 bases). The germline gives CDR1 SGDLS, CDR2 YYNGEE. The V end lost 3 bases, the J end lost 4 bases, and 14 bases lay between the germline ends. This CDR3 has 14 amino acids. CDR3 coding DNA: TGTGCCAGCAGCGCGGGGGTTCTACAGTACGAGCAGTACTTC. Its translation: CASSAGVLQYEQYF.

J is TRBJ1-1 and V is TRBV6-5; TRBD1 aligns across 7 bases. The CDR3 loop spans 15 amino acids. V trimming: 6 bases; J trimming: 1 base; junction bases outside the gene matches: 8. From germline, CDR1 is MNHEY and CDR2 SVGAGI. The CDR3 reads CASSTAGGENTEAFF. The CDR3 nucleotides read TGTGCCAGCAGCACAGCAGGGGGAGAGAACACTGAAGCTTTCTTT.

The J gene is TRBJ1-1, the V gene TRBV7-9, with 10 nucleotides matching TRBD1. This CDR3 has 13 residues. V shed 5 bases and J 5 bases; nucleotides not matched to a gene: 2. The germline V gene encodes CDR1 SEHNR and CDR2 FQNEAQ (reference sequence). DNA for the CDR3: TGTGCCAGCAGCCAGGGACAGGGGACTGAAGCTTTCTTT. Its translation: CASSQGQGTEAFF. Full variable domain (rest looked up from reference TRBV7-9 and TRBJ1-1): DTGVSQNPRHKITKRGQNVTFRCDPISEHNRLYWYRQTLGQGPEFLTYFQNEAQLEKSRLLSDRFSAERPKGSFSTLEIQRTEQGDSAMYLCASSQGQGTEAFFGQGTRLTVV.

This rearrangement joins TRBV19 to TRBJ2-3, with D maybe TRBD1 (6 bases). Trimming removed 9 bases at V and 0 bases at J, with 10 bases between. The germline V gene encodes CDR1 LNHDA and CDR2 SQIVND (reference sequence). The CDR3 is 13 residues long. The CDR3 DNA sequence: TGTGCCAGCGGACAGCTTAGCACAGATACGCAGTATTTT. This translates into CASGQLSTDTQYF.

As DNA, the CDR3 is TGCGCCAGCACCAGGACAGGAAACTACAATGAGCAGTTCTTC. The encoded protein is CASTRTGNYNEQFF. The chain joins TRBV10-2 to TRBJ2-1; TRBD1 agrees at 7 bases. CDR1 WSHSY and CDR2 SAAADI come from the germline V gene. This CDR3 spans 14 amino acids. With 7 bases clipped from V and 3 bases from J, the junction kept 6 bases outside the gene matches.

The chain has TRBV12-3 or TRBV12-4 and TRBJ1-1, with a weak D call TRBD1 (5 bases). Trimming shortened V by 5 bases and J by 6 bases, and 10 bases separated the two germline ends. The CDR3 has 12 residues. The DNA for the CDR3 is TGTGCCAGCAGTCCCAGGGATCCTGAAGCTTTCTTT. Its protein product is CASSPRDPEAFF.

This chain joins TRBV6-5 and TRBJ1-1; tentative D call: TRBD1 (5 bases). V shed 2 bases and J shed 7 bases, with 11 bases lying between them. Germline-derived CDR1 and CDR2 are MNHEY and SVGAGI. The length of the CDR3 is 13 residues. CDR3 protein: CASSYLEGDEAFF. For the CDR3, the DNA is TGTGCCAGCAGTTACCTTGAAGGGGATGAAGCTTTCTTT.

The rearrangement links TRBV12-3 or TRBV12-4 to TRBJ2-1, with a possible D match to TRBD2 (6 bases). V dropped 4 bases and J dropped 4 bases, with 8 bases sitting between them. CDR3 length equals 13 residues. CDR3: CASSSRGYNEQFF. The CDR3 coding sequence is TGTGCCAGCAGTTCCCGGGGGTACAATGAGCAGTTCTTC.

This clone was observed a single time. The chain is built from TRBV5-6 and TRBJ2-7; D might be TRBD1 (6 bases). Germline CDR1 SGHDT, CDR2 YYEEEE. The CDR3 spans 13 residues. V lost 3 bases, J lost 5 bases, and 12 bases lay in between. The CDR3 sequence: CASSWGQGNEQYF. The CDR3 nucleotides are TGTGCCAGCAGCTGGGGGCAGGGGAACGAGCAGTACTTC.

The chain is built from TRBV24-1 and TRBJ2-1; tentative D call: TRBD1 (6 bases). Between the trimmed V and J ends, which lost 4 bases and 8 bases, there was a span of 23 bases. The CDR3 runs to 17 residues. From germline, CDR1 is KGHDR and CDR2 SFDVKD. CDR3 protein: CATSEGDGARGIYEQFF. CDR3 nucleotides: TGTGCCACCAGTGAGGGGGACGGCGCGAGGGGGATCTATGAGCAGTTCTTC.

The chain links TRBV27 to TRBJ2-1; 14 nucleotides align to TRBD2. The germline CDR1 and CDR2 sequences are MNHEY and SMNVEV (reference sequence). The CDR3 is made up of 15 amino acids. Trimming took 5 bases from V and 12 from J; bases not matched to a gene: 9. The CDR3 coding sequence is TGTGCCAGCAGTCCAAGACTAGCGGGAGGGCTGATGCAGTTCTTC. Translation: CASSPRLAGGLMQFF.

The chain is built from TRBV5-5 and TRBJ2-2, with TRBD2 as a possible D gene (5 bases). This CDR3 contains 13 residues. Germline V gene data show CDR1 as SGHKS and CDR2 as YYEKEE (reference sequence). V was trimmed by 1 base and J by 6 bases, leaving 7 bases between them. The CDR3 DNA follows: TGTGCCAGCAGCTTGCGGGGTGCCGGGGAGCTGTTTTTT. This codes for CASSLRGAGELFF.

V is TRBV19 and J is TRBJ2-7, with 9 bases that match TRBD1. V was clipped by 7 bases and J by 2 bases; unmatched bases: 9. From germline, CDR1 is LNHDA and CDR2 SQIVND (reference sequence). This CDR3 spans 15 amino acids. CDR3 sequence (DNA): TGTGCCAGTACCCCTGGAAGACAGGGGGCCTACGAGCAGTACTTC. Protein product: CASTPGRQGAYEQYF.

The chain recombines TRBV19 with TRBJ1-2, with D possibly being TRBD1 (5 bases). This CDR3 spans 12 amino acids. Germline loops: CDR1 LNHDA, CDR2 SQIVND (reference sequence). The ends were cut back, 8 bases at V and 5 bases at J, with 12 bases in the middle. Here the CDR3 reads CASFQGLYGYTF. As DNA, the CDR3 is TGTGCCAGTTTCCAGGGCCTTTATGGCTACACCTTC. Based on the CDR3 plus reference TRBV19 and TRBJ1-2, the full variable domain is DGGITQSPKYLFRKEGQNVTLSCEQNLNHDAMYWYRQDPGQGLRLIYYSQIVNDFQKGDIAEGYSVSREKKESFPLTVTSAQKNPTAFYLCASFQGLYGYTFGSGTRLTVV.